Below are 28 T cell receptor beta chains sequenced from a single sample in a study of blood T cell repertoires in COVID-19. The table came from immunoSEQ multiplex PCR; TCRdb's copy has only in-frame clones and leaves some out. The sample records about 59,000 clones, around 79% being singletons. The sequencing sample was made of peripheral blood. These receptors were obtained from a woman aged 45-65 years with active or convalescent COVID-19.

The chain has TRBV6-2 or TRBV6-3 and TRBJ2-5; perhaps TRBD1 as D (6 bases). Trimming took 0 bases from V and 5 from J, leaving 13 bases between them. Germline-derived CDR1 and CDR2 are MNHEY and SVGEGT. The CDR3 has 15 amino acids. This CDR3 reads CASSYSGRGMETQYF. The CDR3 bases are TGTGCCAGCAGTTACTCTGGCAGGGGTATGGAGACCCAGTACTTC.

The rearrangement joins TRBV28 to TRBJ1-4; 10 bases fit TRBD1. This CDR3 has 15 amino acids. V gave up 6 bases and J gave up 8 bases; unmatched junction bases: 9. Germline V gene sequence: CDR1 MDHEN, CDR2 SYDVKM. DNA for the CDR3: TGTGCCAGCAGGTTTCCCGGGACAGGGGACGAAAAACTGTTTTTT. It codes for CASRFPGTGDEKLFF.

The gene calls are TRBV12-3 or TRBV12-4 and TRBJ2-5; D may be TRBD2 (5 bases). V dropped 1 base and J dropped 5 bases, with 8 bases sitting between them. The CDR3 length is 13 residues. The CDR3 DNA is TGTGCCAGCAGTTTAGGAGGGAGTGAGACCCAGTACTTC. Protein: CASSLGGSETQYF.

The J gene is TRBJ2-7, the V gene TRBV28, with D possibly being TRBD1 (6 bases). Germline-derived CDR1 and CDR2 are MDHEN and SYDVKM. The CDR3 covers 14 residues. The V end lost 2 bases, the J end lost 2 bases, and 10 bases lay between the germline ends. CDR3 nucleotides: TGTGCCAGCAGTTTAACAGGGTTGGCCTACGAGCAGTACTTC. It codes for CASSLTGLAYEQYF.

The chain carries TRBV2 and TRBJ2-7; 8 bases fit TRBD2. The CDR3 has 14 amino acids. Losses at the gene ends were 3 bases for V and 2 bases for J; bases not matched to a gene: 3. In germline, CDR1 is SNHLY, CDR2 FYNNEI. The CDR3 DNA is TGTGCCAGCAGTGAGGGAGCGGGAGCCTACGAGCAGTACTTC. Protein product: CASSEGAGAYEQYF.

The V call is TRBV27, the J call TRBJ1-3; 10 nucleotides align to TRBD1. CDR3 length equals 15 residues. Germline V gene sequence: CDR1 MNHEY, CDR2 SMNVEV (reference sequence). With V trimmed by 3 bases and J by 4 bases, 3 bases remained unmatched. CDR3 nucleotides: TGTGCCAGCAGTTTGGGACAGGGGCTAGGAAACACCATATATTTT. Its translation is CASSLGQGLGNTIYF.

J is TRBJ2-1 and V is TRBV14; maybe TRBD2 (5 bases). Looked up from germline, CDR1 is SGHDN and CDR2 is FVKESK. V was cut by 1 base and J by 4 bases, with 17 bases left in between. The CDR3 consists of 17 residues. The CDR3 reads CASSQGASGFGYNEQFF. CDR3 bases: TGTGCCAGCAGCCAAGGGGCCAGCGGTTTTGGGTACAATGAGCAGTTCTTC. The full variable domain, completed using reference TRBV14 and TRBJ2-1, is EAGVTQFPSHSVIEKGQTVTLRCDPISGHDNLYWYRRVMGKEIKFLLHFVKESKQDESGMPNNRFLAERTGGTYSTLKVQPAELEDSGVYFCASSQGASGFGYNEQFFGPGTRLTVL.

This clone has only one observation. The chain couples TRBV7-8 to TRBJ2-3; maybe TRBD1 (7 bases). The germline V gene encodes CDR1 SGHVS and CDR2 FQNEAQ. This CDR3 spans 18 amino acids. V lost 0 bases to trimming and J lost 2 bases, with 18 bases between them. CDR3 sequence reads: CASSLAGRRGVLTDTQYF. The CDR3 DNA sequence: TGTGCCAGCAGCTTAGCGGGGCGCAGGGGGGTCCTCACAGATACGCAGTATTTT.

This clone has a single count. The chain uses TRBV10-3 and TRBJ1-4; no firm D call. V lost 10 bases and J 7 bases, leaving 16 bases between the germline ends. This CDR3 has 13 amino acids. CDR1 ENHRY and CDR2 SYGVKD come from the germline V gene. Here the CDR3 reads CATSAGRVEKLFF. The CDR3 region has the DNA TGTGCCACCTCCGCAGGCCGAGTTGAAAAACTGTTTTTT.

The rearrangement uses TRBV15 and TRBJ2-2, with TRBD1 identical over 7 bases. With 0 bases clipped from V and 4 bases from J, the junction kept 11 bases outside the gene matches. This CDR3 contains 18 residues. Germline V gene lookup returns CDR1 LNHNV and CDR2 YYDKDF (reference sequence). The CDR3 region has the DNA TGTGCCACCAGCAGAGATGGAAAGAGGGGGCTTCGCACCGGGGAGCTGTTTTTT. Translated: CATSRDGKRGLRTGELFF.

The chain joins TRBV19 to TRBJ2-3, with D unclear. Germline-derived CDR1 and CDR2 are LNHDA and SQIVND (reference sequence). This CDR3 spans 13 amino acids. The germline V and J ends were trimmed by 7 bases and 1 base, with 9 bases remaining between them. In DNA, the CDR3 is TGTGCCAGTACAACCCGGGGCACAGATACGCAGTATTTT. This gives the protein CASTTRGTDTQYF.

The chain couples TRBV30 to TRBJ1-6, with 7 bases fitting TRBD1. CDR3 size: 13 residues. Germline-derived CDR1 and CDR2 are GTSNPN and SVGIG (reference sequence). Germline trimming cut 4 bases from V and 6 bases from J; bases unmatched to any gene: 3. CDR3 loop: CAWTGQINSPLHF. The CDR3 coding sequence is TGTGCCTGGACGGGACAGATTAATTCACCCCTCCACTTT.

V gene TRBV11-2 combines with J gene TRBJ2-1; TRBD2 aligns across 7 bases. The V gene's germline CDR1 is SGHAT and CDR2 FQNNGV. The CDR3 consists of 18 residues. V dropped 2 bases and J dropped 10; count of bases not matched to a gene: 20. The chain's CDR3 is CASSLRPPGGSLSREQFF. In DNA, the CDR3 is TGTGCCAGCAGCTTAAGACCCCCGGGCGGGAGTCTATCACGGGAGCAGTTCTTC.

This chain joins TRBV2 and TRBJ2-1, with D perhaps matching TRBD2 (5 bases). The V gene's germline CDR1 is SNHLY and CDR2 FYNNEI. V shed 4 bases and J shed 10 bases, with 14 bases lying between them. The CDR3 covers 13 residues. Here the CDR3 reads CASSAPGSREQFF. The DNA of the CDR3 is TGTGCCAGCAGTGCCCCGGGAAGTCGCGAGCAGTTCTTC.

The V gene is TRBV5-4, the J gene TRBJ2-1, with D perhaps matching TRBD2 (6 bases). The germline gives CDR1 SGHNT, CDR2 YYREEE (reference sequence). V lost 7 bases, J lost 9 bases, and 17 bases lay in between. The CDR3 consists of 13 residues. CDR3: CASSIAGSFEQFF. The CDR3 region has the DNA TGTGCCAGCTCTATCGCGGGAAGTTTTGAGCAGTTCTTC.

The chain has TRBV6-2 or TRBV6-3 and TRBJ1-2; tentative D call: TRBD1 (5 bases). V lost 4 bases to trimming and J lost 1 base, with 13 bases between them. The CDR3 has 15 amino acids. Looked up from germline, CDR1 is MNHEY and CDR2 is SVGEGT. The CDR3: CASSSFLQVNYGYTF. Written as DNA, the CDR3 is TGTGCCAGCAGTTCCTTTTTACAGGTTAACTATGGCTACACCTTC.

This clone has a handful of counts. The chain is built from TRBV19 and TRBJ2-1, with a tentative D call TRBD2 (5 bases). From germline, CDR1 is LNHDA and CDR2 SQIVND (reference sequence). The CDR3 has 16 amino acids. Between the trimmed V and J ends, which lost 0 bases and 0 bases, there was a span of 9 bases. The CDR3 DNA is TGTGCCAGTAGTATAGACGGGGTTAACTCCTACAATGAGCAGTTCTTC. Its translation is CASSIDGVNSYNEQFF.

The CDR3 spells CASRKTSGDYEQYF. The CDR3 nucleotides are TGTGCCAGCAGAAAGACTAGCGGAGACTACGAGCAGTACTTC. V and J are TRBV5-6 and TRBJ2-7; TRBD2 matches 9 bases. This CDR3 region has 14 residues. Trimming cost V 5 bases and J 3 bases; bases outside gene matches: 6. Germline lookup yields CDR1 SGHDT and CDR2 YYEEEE.

The chain combines TRBV27 with TRBJ2-3; 7 bases map to TRBD1. Germline loops: CDR1 MNHEY, CDR2 SMNVEV (reference sequence). The CDR3 is made up of 14 amino acids. V shed 2 bases, J shed 3 bases, and the junction held 2 bases outside the gene matches. CDR3 loop: CASSLTGVTDTQYF. CDR3 DNA sequence: TGTGCCAGCAGTTTAACAGGGGTGACAGATACGCAGTATTTT.

CDR3 region: CIWSSDTEAFF. DNA for the CDR3: TGCATCTGGAGTTCGGACACTGAAGCTTTCTTT. The V and J genes are TRBV20-1 and TRBJ1-1; D gene ambiguous. CDR1 and CDR2 (germline): DFQATT, SNEGSKA (reference sequence). The CDR3 sequence is 11 residues long.

This chain connects TRBV6-5 to TRBJ2-4; the D is unclear. CDR1 MNHEY and CDR2 SVGAGI come from the germline V gene. V lost 5 bases, J lost 6 bases, and 8 bases lay in between. This CDR3 region has 12 residues. This chain's CDR3 is CASSPERNIQYF. The CDR3 nucleotides read TGTGCCAGCAGTCCGGAGAGAAACATTCAGTACTTC.

A few counts support this clone. Other DNA sequences in the sample encode the same CDR3. The rearrangement uses TRBV19 and TRBJ2-5; TRBD2 aligns across 7 bases. The CDR3 is made up of 12 amino acids. J was trimmed by 5 bases and V by 6 bases; bases with no gene match: 3. CDR1 LNHDA and CDR2 SQIVND come from the germline V gene (reference sequence). The CDR3 spells CASRQAGETQYF. Here the CDR3 DNA reads TGTGCCAGTAGACAAGCGGGGGAGACCCAGTACTTC.

The chain links TRBV24-1 to TRBJ2-2, with 8 bases identical to TRBD1. V lost 9 bases to trimming and J lost 6 bases; unmatched junction nucleotides: 5. The V gene's germline CDR1 is KGHDR and CDR2 SFDVKD. This CDR3 comprises 13 residues. The CDR3 sequence is CATRQGNAGELFF. CDR3 DNA sequence: TGTGCCACCCGACAGGGGAATGCCGGGGAGCTGTTTTTT.

At least ten counts were recorded for this clone. This chain uses TRBV4-2 with TRBJ2-6; a weak D match, TRBD1 (5 bases). The CDR3 consists of 16 residues. In germline, CDR1 is LGHNA, CDR2 YNFKEQ. Trimming took 1 base from V and 4 from J, leaving 11 bases between them. CDR3 nucleotide sequence: TGTGCCAGCAGCCAAGTTAGGGGATCGGGGGCCAACGTCCTGACTTTC. Residues: CASSQVRGSGANVLTF.

CDR3 DNA: TGTGCCAGCAGTTTCTCGGGAGGATTAGTCTCCTACGAGCAGTACTTC. As protein: CASSFSGGLVSYEQYF. The chain carries TRBV6-6 and TRBJ2-7; 7 nucleotides line up with TRBD2. The germline V gene encodes CDR1 MNHNY and CDR2 SVGAGI (reference sequence). The CDR3 is made up of 16 amino acids. V shed 4 bases, J shed 0 bases, and the junction held 9 bases outside the gene matches.

The chain combines TRBV9 with TRBJ1-2; 9 bases are shared with TRBD1. The germline CDR1 and CDR2 sequences are SGDLS and YYNGEE. CDR3 size: 14 residues. V lost 4 bases, J lost 2 bases, and 3 bases stayed unmatched. CDR3 protein: CASSPGTGNYGYTF. The CDR3 nucleotides read TGTGCCAGCAGCCCCGGGACAGGGAACTATGGCTACACCTTC.

The V call is TRBV24-1, the J call TRBJ2-1; D might be TRBD1 (5 bases). Germline CDR1 is KGHDR and CDR2 is SFDVKD. This CDR3 has 16 residues. The germline V and J ends were trimmed by 5 bases and 9 bases, with 22 bases remaining between them. CDR3 protein: CATSASPLNTGGEQFF. The CDR3 DNA sequence: TGTGCCACCAGTGCCTCCCCTTTGAATACAGGTGGTGAGCAGTTCTTC.

This clone was recorded once. The chain employs TRBV5-3 and TRBJ2-3; 9 nucleotides agree with TRBD2. TRBV5-3 is annotated as an ORF whose role is uncertain. This CDR3 comprises 17 residues. V gave up 1 base and J gave up 2 bases; unmatched junction bases: 8. Here the CDR3 reads CARSLFRTSATTDTQYF. CDR3 bases: TGTGCCAGAAGCTTGTTCCGGACTAGCGCGACCACAGATACGCAGTATTTT.